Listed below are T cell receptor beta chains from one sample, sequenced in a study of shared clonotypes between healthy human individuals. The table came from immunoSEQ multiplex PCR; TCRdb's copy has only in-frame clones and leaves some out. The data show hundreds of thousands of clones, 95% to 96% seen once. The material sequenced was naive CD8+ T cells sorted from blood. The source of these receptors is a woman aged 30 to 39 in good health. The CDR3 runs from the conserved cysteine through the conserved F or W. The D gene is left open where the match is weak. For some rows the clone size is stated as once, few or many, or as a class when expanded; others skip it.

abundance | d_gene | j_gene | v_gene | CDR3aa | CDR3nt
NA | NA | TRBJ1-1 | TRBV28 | CASSPNTNTEAFF | TGTGCCAGCAGTCCAAACACCAACACTGAAGCTTTCTTT
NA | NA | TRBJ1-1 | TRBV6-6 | CASSHNRVEGAFF | TGTGCCAGCAGTCATAACAGGGTTGAAGGAGCTTTCTTT
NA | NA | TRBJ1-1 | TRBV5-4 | CASSFNLLEAFF | TGTGCCAGCAGCTTTAATCTCCTTGAAGCTTTCTTT
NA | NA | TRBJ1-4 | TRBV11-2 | CASGRGSEKLFF | TGTGCCAGCGGGCGGGGAAGTGAAAAACTGTTTTTT
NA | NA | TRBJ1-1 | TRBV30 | CAWSVDREAFF | TGTGCCTGGAGTGTTGACAGGGAAGCTTTCTTT
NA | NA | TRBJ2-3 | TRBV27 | CASSLSMAGDTQYF | TGTGCCAGCAGTTTATCGATGGCGGGAGATACGCAGTATTTT
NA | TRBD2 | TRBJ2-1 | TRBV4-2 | CASSEDAAGGLNEQFF | TGTGCCAGCAGCGAAGACGCAGCGGGAGGTCTCAATGAGCAGTTCTTC
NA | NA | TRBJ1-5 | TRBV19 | CASWGVLSNQPQHF | TGTGCCAGTTGGGGGGTATTAAGCAATCAGCCCCAGCATTTT
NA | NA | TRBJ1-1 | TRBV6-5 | CASSYTGNTEAFF | TGTGCCAGCAGTTATACCGGAAACACTGAAGCTTTCTTT
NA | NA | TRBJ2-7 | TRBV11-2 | CASSLRYEVYEQYF | TGTGCCAGCAGCTTAAGGTACGAGGTCTACGAGCAGTACTTC
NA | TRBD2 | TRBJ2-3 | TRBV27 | CASSPRTSGTPWDTQYF | TGTGCCAGCAGTCCACGGACTAGCGGGACCCCTTGGGATACGCAGTATTTT
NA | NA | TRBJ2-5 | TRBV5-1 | CASSHYHRLGSETQYF | TGCGCCAGCAGCCATTACCATAGGCTTGGCTCAGAGACCCAGTACTTC
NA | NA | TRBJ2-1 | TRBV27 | CASRVNSGPVTYNEQFF | TGTGCCAGCAGGGTTAATTCGGGGCCGGTAACCTACAATGAGCAGTTCTTC
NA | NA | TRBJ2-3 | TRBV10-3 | CAISEGMTSTTDTQYF | TGTGCCATCAGTGAGGGGATGACTTCCACCACAGATACGCAGTATTTT
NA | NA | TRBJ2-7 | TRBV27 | CASSPSGLYEQYF | TGTGCCAGCAGCCCCTCGGGTCTCTACGAGCAGTACTTC
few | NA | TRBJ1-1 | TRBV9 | CASSVGLGGYTEAFF | TGTGCCAGCAGCGTAGGATTGGGGGGATACACTGAAGCTTTCTTT
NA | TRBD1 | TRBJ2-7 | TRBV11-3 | CASSFGTGHEQYF | TGTGCCAGCAGCTTCGGGACAGGACACGAGCAGTACTTC
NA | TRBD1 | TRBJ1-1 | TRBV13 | CASSRKTGVNTEAFF | TGTGCCAGCAGCCGGAAGACAGGGGTCAACACTGAAGCTTTCTTT
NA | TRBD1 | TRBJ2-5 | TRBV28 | CASATPWTGGRETQYF | TGTGCCAGCGCGACCCCGTGGACAGGGGGCAGGGAGACCCAGTACTTC
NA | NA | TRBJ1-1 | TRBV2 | CASSELQLEAFF | TGTGCCAGCAGTGAGCTTCAGCTTGAAGCTTTCTTT
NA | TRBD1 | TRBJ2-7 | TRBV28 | CASRPGQGASYEQYF | TGTGCCAGCAGACCGGGACAGGGGGCGTCTTACGAGCAGTACTTC
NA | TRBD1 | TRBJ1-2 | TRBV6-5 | CASSLSPGQGYGYTF | TGTGCCAGCAGTCTCTCTCCGGGACAGGGGTATGGCTACACCTTC
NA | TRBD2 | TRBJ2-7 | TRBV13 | CASSYTSEYEQYF | TGTGCCAGCAGCTATACTAGCGAATACGAGCAGTACTTC
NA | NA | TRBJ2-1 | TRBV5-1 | CASSPDSGSYNEQFF | TGCGCCAGCAGCCCTGACAGTGGCTCCTACAATGAGCAGTTCTTC
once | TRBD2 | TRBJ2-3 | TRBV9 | CASSSSGGGPTDTQYF | TGTGCCAGCAGCTCTAGCGGGGGGGGACCCACAGATACGCAGTATTTT
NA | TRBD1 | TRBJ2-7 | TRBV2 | CASSGQGLSEQYF | TGTGCCAGCAGTGGACAGGGCCTGAGCGAGCAGTACTTC
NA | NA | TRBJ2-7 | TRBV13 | CASSKGWRVSGEQYF | TGTGCCAGCAGCAAGGGGTGGCGGGTATCAGGCGAGCAGTACTTC
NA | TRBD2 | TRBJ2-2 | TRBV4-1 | CASSQDPGLVAGELFF | TGCGCCAGCAGCCAAGATCCGGGACTAGTAGCCGGGGAGCTGTTTTTT
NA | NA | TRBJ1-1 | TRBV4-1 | CASSPDMSNTEAFF | TGCGCCAGCAGCCCGGACATGTCGAACACTGAAGCTTTCTTT
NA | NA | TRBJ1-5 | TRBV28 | CASSPGLIGNQPQHF | TGTGCCAGCAGTCCAGGGTTAATAGGCAATCAGCCCCAGCATTTT
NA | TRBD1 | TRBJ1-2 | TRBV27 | CASKEQGASFSYTF | TGTGCCAGCAAGGAACAGGGGGCCTCGTTCAGCTACACCTTC
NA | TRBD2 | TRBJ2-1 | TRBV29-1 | CSVESLSGRAYEQFF | TGCAGCGTTGAATCATTGAGCGGGAGGGCCTATGAGCAGTTCTTC
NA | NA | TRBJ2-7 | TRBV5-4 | CASSLDGVPPYEQYF | TGTGCCAGCAGCTTGGATGGAGTGCCCCCCTACGAGCAGTACTTC
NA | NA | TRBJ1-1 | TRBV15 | CATSSPNTEAFF | TGTGCCACCAGCAGCCCGAACACTGAAGCTTTCTTT
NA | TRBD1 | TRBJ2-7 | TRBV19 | CASSGAGGAYEQYF | TGTGCCAGTAGCGGGGCAGGGGGCGCTTACGAGCAGTACTTC
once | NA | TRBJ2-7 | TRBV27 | CASSLLGSLSEQYF | TGTGCCAGCAGTTTATTAGGGTCCTTGTCCGAGCAGTACTTC
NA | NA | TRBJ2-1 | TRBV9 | CASSVPDGNEQFF | TGTGCCAGCAGCGTCCCAGACGGCAATGAGCAGTTCTTC
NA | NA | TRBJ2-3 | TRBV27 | CASSPGQISAGTSTDTQYF | TGTGCCAGCAGTCCAGGACAGATCTCCGCCGGGACCTCGACAGATACGCAGTATTTT
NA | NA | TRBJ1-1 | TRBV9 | CASSEGGTEAFF | TGTGCCAGCAGCGAGGGGGGCACTGAAGCTTTCTTT
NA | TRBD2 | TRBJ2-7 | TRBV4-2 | CASSHPRGTSGISVYEQYF | TGTGCCAGCAGCCATCCCAGGGGGACTAGCGGGATTTCTGTATACGAGCAGTACTTC
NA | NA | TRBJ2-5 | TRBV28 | CASSSPQGFGETQYF | TGTGCCAGCAGTTCCCCCCAGGGTTTCGGCGAGACCCAGTACTTC
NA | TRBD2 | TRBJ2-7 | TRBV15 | CATSRDETSGAYEQYF | TGTGCCACCAGCAGAGATGAGACTAGCGGGGCCTACGAGCAGTACTTC
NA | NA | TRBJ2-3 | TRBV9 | CASSVDTLSTDTQYF | TGTGCCAGCAGCGTAGACACTTTATCCACAGATACGCAGTATTTT
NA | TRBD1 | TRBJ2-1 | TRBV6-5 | CASSYSGQGNEQFF | TGTGCCAGCAGTTACTCGGGACAGGGGAATGAGCAGTTCTTC
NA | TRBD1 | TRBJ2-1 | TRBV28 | CASSLRTGKGRNEQFF | TGTGCCAGCAGTTTACGGACAGGGAAGGGGAGAAATGAGCAGTTCTTC
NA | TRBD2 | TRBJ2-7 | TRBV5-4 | CASSRSGFESYEQYF | TGTGCCAGCAGCCGTAGCGGGTTTGAGTCCTACGAGCAGTACTTC
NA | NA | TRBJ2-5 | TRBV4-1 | CASSQLPSGGEETQYF | TGCGCCAGCAGCCAGCTGCCCAGTGGCGGAGAGGAGACCCAGTACTTC
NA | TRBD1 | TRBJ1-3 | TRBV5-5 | CASSLSDRGLWSGNTIYF | TGTGCCAGCAGCTTGAGCGACAGGGGGCTTTGGAGTGGAAACACCATATATTTT
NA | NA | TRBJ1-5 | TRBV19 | CASRKGGDSNQPQHF | TGTGCCAGTAGGAAGGGGGGTGATAGCAATCAGCCCCAGCATTTT
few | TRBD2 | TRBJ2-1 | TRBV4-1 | CASSQDRPSGRPEQFF | TGCGCCAGCAGCCAAGACAGGCCTAGCGGGAGGCCTGAGCAGTTCTTC
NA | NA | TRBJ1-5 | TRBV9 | CASSWGEDNQPQHF | TGTGCCAGCAGCTGGGGGGAGGACAATCAGCCCCAGCATTTT
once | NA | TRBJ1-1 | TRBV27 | CASSNQYMAEAFF | TGTGCCAGCAGTAATCAATACATGGCTGAAGCTTTCTTT
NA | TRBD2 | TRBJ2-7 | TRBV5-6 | CASSPFSGNPYEQYF | TGTGCCAGCAGCCCCTTTAGCGGGAACCCCTACGAGCAGTACTTC
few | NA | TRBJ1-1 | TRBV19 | CASSISGLTEAFF | TGTGCCAGTAGTATAAGCGGCCTCACTGAAGCTTTCTTT
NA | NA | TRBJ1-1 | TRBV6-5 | CASSSILGSTEAFF | TGTGCCAGCAGCTCGATCCTAGGCAGCACTGAAGCTTTCTTT